This T cell receptor beta chain was found in a study of blood T cell repertoires in COVID-19. This CDR3 has 14 residues. J was trimmed by 9 bases and V by 0 bases; bases with no gene match: 5. Germline CDR1 and CDR2: LGHDT and YNNKEL (reference sequence). This table comes from immunoSEQ multiplex PCR, and its TCRdb copy is limited to in-frame clones, with some not included. Here the sample spans about 150,000 clones, over 80% being singletons. The receptor comes from a woman in her forties or fifties with acute or convalescent COVID-19. Sequencing was done on a sample of peripheral blood. The rearrangement uses TRBV3-1 (or the pseudogene TRBV3-2) and TRBJ1-1, with 9 bases identical to TRBD1. For the CDR3, the DNA is TGTGCCAGCAGCCAAGATAAACAGGGGGCGAAAGCTTTCTTT. It specifies CASSQDKQGAKAFF.